What follows is one TCR beta chain and its context. These data originate in a study of CD8 T cells in Susac syndrome. Germline V CDR1 and CDR2: KGHSH, LQKENI. This CDR3 has 19 residues. The junction had 11 bases not matched to a gene; V was cut back by 3 bases and J by 1 base. Reverse transcription of 0.5 to 1 ug RNA was carried out with random hexamers. TCRdb fed the immunoSEQ multiplex PCR reads into MiXCR, producing one record per CDR3 protein. Here the sample spans tens of thousands of distinct CDR3 sequences, approximately 94% being singletons. CD8+ and CD4+ T cells taken from blood had their TCR beta sequenced. Stable or active relapsing-remitting multiple sclerosis, untreated and meeting revised McDonald criteria, defined the controls.

Sequencing used CD8+ T cells from PBMCs. This chain joins TRBV18 and TRBJ2-6; 8 bases agree with TRBD1. This sequence was found in a human donor with multiple sclerosis. This CDR3 is CASSPSRAGGSSGANVLTF. CDR3 sequence (DNA): TGTGCCAGCTCACCCTCTCGCGCAGGGGGCTCTTCTGGGGCCAACGTCCTGACTTTC.